The 9 T cell receptor beta chains given below trace back to one sample, sequenced in a study. TCRdb used MiXCR to reprocess the RT-PCR reads, holding one entry per CDR3 protein. The repertoire holds hundreds of thousands of distinct CDR3 sequences, with 13% to 15% as singletons. The sample comprised memory CD4+ T cells from blood. The receptors derive from a female donor in good health, serving as a healthy control.

This clonotype was picked up many times. The genes are TRBV7-3 and TRBJ1-1, with D hard to call. The germline CDR1 and CDR2 sequences are SGHTA and FQGTGA. Trimming removed 5 bases at V and 1 base at J, with 8 bases between. This CDR3 contains 13 residues. The CDR3 sequence: CASSQIRNTEAFF. The CDR3, as DNA: TGTGCCAGCAGCCAAATACGGAACACTGAAGCTTTCTTT.

The J gene is TRBJ2-5, the V gene TRBV7-8, with a tentative D call TRBD2 (6 bases). Per germline, CDR1 SGHVS and CDR2 FQNEAQ. The length of the CDR3 is 15 residues. V was trimmed by 6 bases and J by 2 bases, leaving 16 bases between them. The CDR3 protein is CASSRSGTSQETQYF. The DNA for the CDR3 is TGTGCCAGCAGTCGATCCGGGACTTCACAAGAGACCCAGTACTTC.

This clonotype was recorded many times. The V call is TRBV27, the J call TRBJ1-6, with 7 bases that match TRBD1. Trimming removed 6 bases from V and 7 bases from J; junction bases left unmatched: 9. Germline V gene data show CDR1 as MNHEY and CDR2 as SMNVEV (reference sequence). The CDR3 spans 15 residues. CDR3: CASSRTGVGNSPLHF. Here the CDR3 DNA reads TGTGCCAGCAGCCGAACAGGGGTGGGAAATTCACCCCTCCACTTT.

This clonotype was observed at least ten times. The V gene is TRBV5-6, the J gene TRBJ2-7, with 9 bases fitting TRBD1. This CDR3 has 14 residues. The germline V gene encodes CDR1 SGHDT and CDR2 YYEEEE. With 4 bases clipped from V and 6 bases from J, the junction kept 8 bases outside the gene matches. The CDR3 DNA reads as TGTGCCAGCAGCGGACCGGGACAGGGCCCCGAGCAGTACTTC. Protein: CASSGPGQGPEQYF. Using reference TRBV5-6 and TRBJ2-7 for the parts outside the CDR3, the full variable domain is DAGVTQSPTHLIKTRGQQVTLRCSPKSGHDTVSWYQQALGQGPQFIFQYYEEEERQRGNFPDRFSGHQFPNYSSELNVNALLLGDSALYLCASSGPGQGPEQYFGPGTRLTVT.

At least ten counts were recorded for this clonotype. The rearrangement links TRBV7-2 to TRBJ2-7; TRBD2 agrees at 13 bases. With 4 bases clipped from V and 3 bases from J, the junction kept 6 bases outside the gene matches. Germline values: CDR1 SGHTA, CDR2 FQGNSA. The CDR3 extends over 16 amino acids. The CDR3 DNA sequence: TGTGCCAGCAGCTATCATGGACTAGCGGGAGTCTACGAGCAGTACTTC. As protein: CASSYHGLAGVYEQYF.

The chain has TRBV20-1 and TRBJ2-7; either TRBD1 or TRBD2 may supply D (6 bases each). Germline-derived CDR1 and CDR2 are DFQATT and SNEGSKA (reference sequence). V was trimmed by 2 bases and J by 5 bases, leaving 22 bases between them. This CDR3 comprises 16 residues. The CDR3 spells CSARSGAAFLDHEQYF. The CDR3 DNA sequence: TGCAGTGCTAGATCGGGGGCCGCCTTCCTAGACCACGAGCAGTACTTC.

This clonotype has just a few counts. This chain connects TRBV7-2 to TRBJ1-4; no clear D gene. Germline-derived CDR1 and CDR2 are SGHTA and FQGNSA. The ends were cut back, 5 bases at V and 7 bases at J, with 20 bases in the middle. There are 16 residues in the CDR3. Here the CDR3 DNA reads TGTGCCAGCAGCGACGACCGATTATACGGTAGTGAAAAACTGTTTTTT. As protein: CASSDDRLYGSEKLFF.

This clonotype was counted a few times. The genes are TRBV2 and TRBJ2-1, with TRBD1 as a possible D gene (5 bases). The CDR3 length is 15 residues. CDR1 and CDR2 (germline): SNHLY, FYNNEI. V lost 0 bases and J 4 bases, leaving 10 bases between the germline ends. CDR3 region: CASSEADGAYNEQFF. DNA for the CDR3: TGTGCCAGCAGTGAAGCGGATGGGGCTTACAATGAGCAGTTCTTC.

V gene TRBV28 combines with J gene TRBJ2-3; tentative D call: TRBD2 (6 bases). CDR1 is MDHEN, CDR2 SYDVKM, per germline. This CDR3 spans 12 amino acids. V lost 9 bases to trimming and J lost 2 bases, with 9 bases between them. CDR3 DNA sequence: TGTGCCAGTTGCGGGAACACAGATACGCAGTATTTT. This sequence encodes CASCGNTDTQYF. The full variable domain, rest sourced from reference TRBV28 and TRBJ2-3, is DVKVTQSSRYLVKRTGEKVFLECVQDMDHENMFWYRQDPGLGLRLIYFSYDVKMKEKGDIPEGYSVSREKKERFSLILESASTNQTSMYLCASCGNTDTQYFGPGTRLTVL.